The sequence of this T cell receptor beta chain was determined in a study of follicular helper T cells after annual influenza vaccination. Sample time point: 2014-2015 season, pre-vaccination. Donors with HIV/AIDS, active malignancy, immunomodulators or active illness were excluded. Repertoires were generated with immunoSEQ multiplex PCR, while TCRdb's copy carries only in-frame clones and drops some. The sample shows several thousand clones, roughly 80% of them seen only once. Germline CDR1 is SGHAT and CDR2 is FQNNGV. This CDR3 contains 12 residues. In the case of this clone: A read error may produce the germline difference seen at one junction end.

The source material was CXCR5+ CD38- circulating T follicular helper cells from blood, sampled on the day of influenza vaccination. Regarding subset: circulating Tfh, non-naive CD4+CXCR5+PD-1+ (ICOS+CD38+ or ICOS-CD38-). The receptor comes from an adult who received the influenza vaccine. V usage is TRBV11-2 and J usage is TRBJ2-6; D assignment may be TRBD1 or TRBD2 (5 bases each). CDR3 bases: TGTGCCAGCAGCGAGAGTGGGGACGTCCCGACTTTC. Translated: CASSESGDVPTF.